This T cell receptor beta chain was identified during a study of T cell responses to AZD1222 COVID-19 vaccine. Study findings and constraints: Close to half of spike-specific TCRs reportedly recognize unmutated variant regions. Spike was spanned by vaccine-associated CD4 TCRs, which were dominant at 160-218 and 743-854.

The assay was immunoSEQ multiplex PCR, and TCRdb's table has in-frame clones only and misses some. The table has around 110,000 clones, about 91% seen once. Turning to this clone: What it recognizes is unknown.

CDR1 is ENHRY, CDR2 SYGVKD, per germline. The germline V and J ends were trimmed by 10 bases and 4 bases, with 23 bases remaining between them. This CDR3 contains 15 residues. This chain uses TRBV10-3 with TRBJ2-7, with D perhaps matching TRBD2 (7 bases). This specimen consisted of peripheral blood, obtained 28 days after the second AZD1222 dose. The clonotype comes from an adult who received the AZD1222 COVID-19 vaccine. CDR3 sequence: CATARAGGLGYEQYF. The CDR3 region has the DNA TGTGCCACCGCACGCGCCGGGGGGCTGGGGTACGAGCAGTACTTC.